The present T cell receptor (beta chain) was sequenced within a study of graft-versus-host responses after intestinal transplantation. Study in general: Recipients received multivisceral, liver-intestinal, or isolated intestinal transplants. All recipients were given anti-thymocyte globulin induction, and tacrolimus and steroids were then administered for approximately 3 years.

To note about this clone: What it binds is not known.

General study results and limits: The presence of high graft-versus-host to host-versus-graft clonal ratios in allografts characterized patients with graft-donor T cell macrochimerism.

J was trimmed by 0 bases and V by 5 bases; bases with no gene match: 7. The germline CDR1 and CDR2 sequences are SGHAT and FQNNGV. This CDR3 contains 15 residues. Repertoires were generated with immunoSEQ multiplex PCR, while TCRdb's copy carries only in-frame clones and drops some. The sample has over 75,000 clones; around 86% are singletons. The sequence came from a human donor who was the organ donor for an intestinal transplant. The genes are TRBV11-2 and TRBJ2-7, with TRBD1 matching 7 bases. Source: unstimulated CD8+ T cells sorted from spleen or lymph node cells, taken before transplant. CDR3 sequence reads: CASSPSRDSSYEQYF. CDR3 nucleotide sequence: TGTGCCAGCAGCCCGTCCCGGGACAGCTCCTACGAGCAGTACTTC.